Included here is one TCR beta chain sequence, with context. Its antigen remains unknown. The data originate from a study of shared clonotypes between healthy human individuals. Regarding the study as a whole: Estimated richness values were generally larger in naive subsets than in memory subsets. Sequencing depth was a factor that was expected to affect clonotype sharing among donors.

V lost 8 bases and J 2 bases, leaving 4 bases between the germline ends. Germline V lookup: CDR1 SNHLY, CDR2 FYNNEI. CDR3 length equals 11 residues. Cells designated naive CD8 were CD45RO-negative and were positively selected for CCR7, with terminally differentiated effector memory CD45RA+ cells excluded. Deep was the level used in running the assay. Generated by immunoSEQ multiplex PCR, the TCRdb table keeps only in-frame clones and is missing some. Seen here are about 2.1 million clones, 93% observed once, and the top ten hold under 2%. The chain is built from TRBV2 and TRBJ2-1; the D is unclear. Sequenced material: naive CD8+ T cells from PBMCs. The TCR comes from a man in his late teens or twenties in good health. Some clones in this sample may be carry-over from other donors' samples. In DNA, the CDR3 is TGTGCCAGCGGGACCTACAATGAGCAGTTCTTC. Protein: CASGTYNEQFF. The full variable domain, in which reference TRBV2 and TRBJ2-1 provide the parts outside the CDR3, is EPEVTQTPSHQVTQMGQEVILRCVPISNHLYFYWYRQILGQKVEFLVSFYNNEISEKSEIFDDQFSVERPDGSNFTLKIRSTKLEDSAMYFCASGTYNEQFFGPGTRLTVL.